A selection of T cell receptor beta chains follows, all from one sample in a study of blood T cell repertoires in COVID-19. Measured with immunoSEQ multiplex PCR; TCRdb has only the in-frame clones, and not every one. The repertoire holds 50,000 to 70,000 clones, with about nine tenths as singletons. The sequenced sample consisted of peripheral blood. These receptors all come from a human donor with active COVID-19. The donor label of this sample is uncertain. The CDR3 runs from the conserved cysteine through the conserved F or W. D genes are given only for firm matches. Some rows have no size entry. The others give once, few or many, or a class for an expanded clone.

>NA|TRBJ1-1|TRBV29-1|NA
TGCAGCGTTGCGGGGTCTCACCCTGATCTGAACACTGAAGCTTTCTTT
CSVAGSHPDLNTEAFF
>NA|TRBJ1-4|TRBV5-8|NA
TGTGCCAGCACGTCAGGGAGGAGAGGAACTAATGAAAAACTGTTTTTT
CASTSGRRGTNEKLFF
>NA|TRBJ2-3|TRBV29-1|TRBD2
TGCAGCGTTGAAGAAGGTACTAGCGGGGGGCCATATACGCAGTATTTT
CSVEEGTSGGPYTQYF
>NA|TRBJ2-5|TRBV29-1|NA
TGCAGCGTTGAAGGGACAGCAAAGCAAGAGACCCAGTACTTC
CSVEGTAKQETQYF
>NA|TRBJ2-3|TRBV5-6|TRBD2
TGTGCCAGCACCCGGGGGGGGGCCACAGATACGCAGTATTTT
CASTRGGATDTQYF
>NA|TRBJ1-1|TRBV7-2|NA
TGTGCCAGCAGCTTGATGACTTACACTGAAGCTTTCTTT
CASSLMTYTEAFF
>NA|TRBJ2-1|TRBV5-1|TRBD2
TGCGCCAGCAGCTTGCGCCTAGCGGGAGTTTATGAGCAGTTCTTC
CASSLRLAGVYEQFF
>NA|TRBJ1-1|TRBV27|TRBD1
TGTGCCAGCAGTCCCTCGGACAGGTGGAACACTGAAGCTTTCTTT
CASSPSDRWNTEAFF
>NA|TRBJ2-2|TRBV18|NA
TGTGCCAGCTCATTATTCGGGAAACCCACCGGGGAGCTGTTTTTT
CASSLFGKPTGELFF
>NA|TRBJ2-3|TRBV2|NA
TGTGCCAGCAGTGAGTCCAGCGGGTTAGATACGCAGTATTTT
CASSESSGLDTQYF
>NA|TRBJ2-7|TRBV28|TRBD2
TGTGCCAGCAGCCCAAGCGGGAGATCATCCTACGAGCAGTACTTC
CASSPSGRSSYEQYF
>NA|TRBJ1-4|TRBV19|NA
TGTGCCAGTAGTATACCGGGGAGGGCTAATGAAAAACTGTTTTTT
CASSIPGRANEKLFF
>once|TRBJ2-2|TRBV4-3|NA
TGCGCCAGCAGCCCCGGGAGAGGGGCGGTCGGGGAGCTGTTTTTT
CASSPGRGAVGELFF
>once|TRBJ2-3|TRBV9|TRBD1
TGTGCCAGCAGCCGACAGGGAAGCACAGATACGCAGTATTTT
CASSRQGSTDTQYF
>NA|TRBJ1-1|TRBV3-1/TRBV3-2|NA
TGTGCCAGCAGCCTAAGAGAGAGAAGGGGGAACACTGAAGCTTTCTTT
CASSLRERRGNTEAFF
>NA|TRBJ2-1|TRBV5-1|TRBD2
TGCGCCAGCAAGACTACTAGCGGGAGTGGAAATGAGCAGTTCTTC
CASKTTSGSGNEQFF
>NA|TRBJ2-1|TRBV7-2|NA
TGTGCCAGCAAACAGCGGGTTCCGCCCGATGAGCAGTTCTTC
CASKQRVPPDEQFF
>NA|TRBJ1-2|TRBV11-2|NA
TGTGCCAGCAGCTTTCAGGAAAACTGTGGCTACACCTTC
CASSFQENCGYTF
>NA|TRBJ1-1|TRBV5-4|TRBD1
TGTGCCAGCAGCCAACAGGGGAAAGGAACTGAAGCTTTCTTT
CASSQQGKGTEAFF
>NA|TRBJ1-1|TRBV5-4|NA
TGTGCCAGCAGCCCGGGGTTTGGGTACACTGAAGCTTTCTTT
CASSPGFGYTEAFF
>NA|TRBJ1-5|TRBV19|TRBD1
TGTGCCAGTAGTGTGACAGGGGGCTCTCAGCCCCAGCATTTT
CASSVTGGSQPQHF
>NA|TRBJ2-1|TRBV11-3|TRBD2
TGTGCCAGCAGCTGGAGCCTAGCGGGCTACAATGAGCAGTTCTTC
CASSWSLAGYNEQFF
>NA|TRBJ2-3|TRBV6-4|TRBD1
TGTGCCAGCAGTGGGACAGGGGTCACAGATACGCAGTATTTT
CASSGTGVTDTQYF
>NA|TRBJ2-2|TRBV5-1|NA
TGCGCCAGCAGCCCAAGACAGACCACGAACACCGGGGAGCTGTTTTTT
CASSPRQTTNTGELFF
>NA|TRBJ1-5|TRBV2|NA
TGTGCCAGCAGTCCTAACAGGAATAGCAATCAGCCCCAGCATTTT
CASSPNRNSNQPQHF
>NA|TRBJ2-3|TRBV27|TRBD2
TGTGCCAGCAGTCCATTGCTCCTAGCGGGACCTTCAACGAGCACAGATACGCAGTATTTT
CASSPLLLAGPSTSTDTQYF
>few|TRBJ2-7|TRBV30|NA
TGTGCCTGGAGTGTACTTCGGGGGGCCCACGAGCAGTACTTC
CAWSVLRGAHEQYF
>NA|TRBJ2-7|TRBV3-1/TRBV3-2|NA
TGTGCCAGCAGGCGAGGGGGAGGGCCCTACGAGCAGTACTTC
CASRRGGGPYEQYF
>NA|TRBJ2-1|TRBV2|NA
TGTGCCGAATACCGCGGGTCTCCGAACAATGAGCAGTTCTTC
CAEYRGSPNNEQFF
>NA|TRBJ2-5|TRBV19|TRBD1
TGTGCCAGTAGTCCGCAGACAGGGGCAGAGACCCAGTACTTC
CASSPQTGAETQYF
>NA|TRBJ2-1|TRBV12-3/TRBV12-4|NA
TGTGCCAGCAGTTTGGGGGCCGATGAGCAGTTCTTC
CASSLGADEQFF
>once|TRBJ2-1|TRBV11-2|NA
TGTGCCAGCAGCTCACAGGGCTCCTACAATGAGCAGTTCTTC
CASSSQGSYNEQFF
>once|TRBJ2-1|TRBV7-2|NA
TGTGCCAGCAGCCCGAGGGGGGGCGGGGGCCCCTACAATGAGCAGTTCTTC
CASSPRGGGGPYNEQFF
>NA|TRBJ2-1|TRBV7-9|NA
TGTGCCAGCAGCCCGGGAGCCTTGGACGATGAGCAGTTCTTC
CASSPGALDDEQFF
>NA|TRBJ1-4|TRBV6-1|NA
TGTGCCAGCAGTGAAAGGGCAGGGTCTAATGAAAAACTGTTTTTT
CASSERAGSNEKLFF
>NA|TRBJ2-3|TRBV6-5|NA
TGTGCCAGCAGTTCTGGGGGCGGCACAGATACGCAGTATTTT
CASSSGGGTDTQYF
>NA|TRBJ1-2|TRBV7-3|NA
TGTGCCAGCAGCTTAAGAGGGAACTATGGCTACACCTTC
CASSLRGNYGYTF
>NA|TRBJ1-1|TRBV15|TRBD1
TGTGCCACCAGCCGGGACAGATTGAACACTGAAGCTTTCTTT
CATSRDRLNTEAFF
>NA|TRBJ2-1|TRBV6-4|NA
TGTGCCAGCAGTCCTGGGAGTAGCTTCTCCTACAATGAGCAGTTCTTC
CASSPGSSFSYNEQFF
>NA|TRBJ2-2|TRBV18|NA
TGTGCCAGCTCACCGGCCAACACCGGGGAGCTGTTTTTT
CASSPANTGELFF
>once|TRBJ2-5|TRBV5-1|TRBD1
TGCGCCAGCAGCGAAGGGACAGGGGTGGGGGAGACCCAGTACTTC
CASSEGTGVGETQYF
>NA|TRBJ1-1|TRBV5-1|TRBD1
TGCGCCAGCACCACAGGGGGTCATACTGAAGCTTTCTTT
CASTTGGHTEAFF
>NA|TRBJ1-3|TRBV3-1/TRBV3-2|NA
TGTGCCAGCAGCCAAGAGTCAGCAGGGTCTGGAAACACCATATATTTT
CASSQESAGSGNTIYF
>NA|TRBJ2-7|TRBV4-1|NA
TGCGCCAGCAGCCAAGATCTGGCGGCCGTGAGCTCCTACGAGCAGTACTTC
CASSQDLAAVSSYEQYF
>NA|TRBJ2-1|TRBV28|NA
TGTGCCAGCAGCTCGGTGCTCAATGAGCAGTTCTTC
CASSSVLNEQFF
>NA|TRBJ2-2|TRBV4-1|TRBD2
TGCGCCAGCAGCTACCGAGCGGGAGGGCCGGACGGGGAGCTGTTTTTT
CASSYRAGGPDGELFF
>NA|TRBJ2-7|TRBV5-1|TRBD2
TGCGCCAGCAGCTGGGGACTAGCGGGAGCAAACGAGCAGTACTTC
CASSWGLAGANEQYF
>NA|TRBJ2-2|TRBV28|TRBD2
TGTGCCAGCAGTTTAACGGGCGGGAGGGGTGTGAACACCGGGGAGCTGTTTTTT
CASSLTGGRGVNTGELFF
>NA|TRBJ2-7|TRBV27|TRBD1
TGTGCCAGCAGTTTCTCCAAAGGGACAGGGACCTACGAGCAGTACTTC
CASSFSKGTGTYEQYF
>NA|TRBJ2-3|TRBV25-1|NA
TGTGCCAGCAGTGACGAGGACAGTGGGAATGGAGATACGCAGTATTTT
CASSDEDSGNGDTQYF